The 22 T cell receptor beta chains below come from one sample, sequenced in a study of cytomegalovirus exposure and HLA in healthy donors (dated by TCRdb to 2016 to 2017). Library construction relied on the immunoSEQ multiplex PCR assay. For the multiplex PCR, a mixture combining 60 forward primers for TCR Vbeta segments and 13 reverse primers for TCR Jbeta segments was used. The immuneACCESS repertoire file appears here via TCRdb, limited to in-frame rearrangements. These files lack a portion of the clones; in checked studies, under half of the deficit traces to unresolved V genes, and the cause of the others is not known. Present in this sample are approximately 200,000 clones, approximately 85% of which were seen just once. In total, the top ten clones hold less than 2.5% of the sample. The sequencing input was PBMCs. These receptors were taken from a woman in her 50s in good health and CMV-seronegative.

The rearrangement joins TRBV5-5 to TRBJ2-7; D is ambiguous. The CDR3 has 12 residues. V was trimmed by 4 bases and J by 0 bases, leaving 5 bases between them. Per germline, CDR1 SGHKS and CDR2 YYEKEE (reference sequence). CDR3 nucleotide sequence: TGTGCCAGCAGCCTAAGCTCCTACGAGCAGTACTTC. Its protein product is CASSLSSYEQYF. The full variable domain, with the rest looked up from reference TRBV5-5 and TRBJ2-7, is DAGVTQSPTHLIKTRGQQVTLRCSPISGHKSVSWYQQVLGQGPQFIFQYYEKEERGRGNFPDRFSARQFPNYSSELNVNALLLGDSALYLCASSLSSYEQYFGPGTRLTVT.

In this sample, this clone turned up once. The chain employs TRBV6-5 and TRBJ1-2, with 8 nucleotides matching TRBD1. After removal of 0 bases from V and 8 bases from J, the junction contained 2 bases not matched to a gene. CDR3 length: 13 residues. Per the germline V gene, CDR1 is MNHEY and CDR2 is SVGAGI. CDR3 DNA: TGTGCCAGCAGTTACTCGACAGGGGAGGGCTACACCTTC. Translation gives CASSYSTGEGYTF.

The chain couples TRBV7-8 to TRBJ1-1; TRBD1 matches 10 bases. Unmatched junction bases numbered 9, after V lost 3 bases and J lost 5 bases. The CDR3 covers 16 residues. Germline V gene lookup returns CDR1 SGHVS and CDR2 FQNEAQ. The CDR3 protein is CASSFGVTGGNTEAFF. The CDR3 coding sequence is TGTGCCAGCAGCTTCGGTGTGACAGGGGGCAATACTGAAGCTTTCTTT.

The J gene is TRBJ2-7, the V gene TRBV2; perhaps TRBD1 as D (6 bases). Per germline, CDR1 SNHLY and CDR2 FYNNEI. Trimming shortened V by 5 bases and J by 3 bases, and 17 bases separated the two germline ends. This CDR3 has 15 amino acids. DNA of the CDR3: TGTGCCAGCAGTTCACAGGGCAACCCTAACTACGAGCAGTACTTC. Translation: CASSSQGNPNYEQYF.

The chain links TRBV6-5 to TRBJ2-3; 9 positions agree with TRBD1. Germline V gene data show CDR1 as MNHEY and CDR2 as SVGAGI. J lost 4 bases, V lost 6 bases, and 5 bases had no gene match. This CDR3 contains 14 residues. This chain's CDR3 is CASSRTGEADTQYF. The CDR3 nucleotides read TGTGCCAGCAGCCGGACAGGGGAGGCAGATACGCAGTATTTT.

V gene TRBV21-1 combines with J gene TRBJ2-3; TRBD2 is the table's D call and was not checked against the DNA. TRBV21-1 is reported as a pseudogene. The CDR3 totals 17 residues. The chain's CDR3 is CASSKKRTSGRGDTQYF. The CDR3 DNA reads as TGTGCCAGCAGCAAAAAAAGGACTAGCGGGAGGGGGGATACGCAGTATTTT.

The chain is built from TRBV7-9 and TRBJ1-2; D not certain. Germline V gives CDR1 SEHNR, CDR2 FQNEAQ (reference sequence). V was cut by 4 bases and J by 2 bases, with 8 bases left in between. CDR3 length equals 13 residues. The CDR3 nucleotides are TGTGCCAGCAGCTGGGAGGGCAACTATGGCTACACCTTC. Amino acids: CASSWEGNYGYTF.

The chain uses TRBV4-1 and TRBJ1-5, with a possible D match to TRBD1 (6 bases). The CDR3 contains 15 residues. V lost 1 base to trimming and J lost 3 bases, with 10 bases between them. Per germline, CDR1 MGHRA and CDR2 YSYEKL. The CDR3 DNA is TGCGCCAGCAGCCAAGGGGACACCGACAATCAGCCCCAGCATTTT. Its translation: CASSQGDTDNQPQHF.

This chain links TRBV9 with TRBJ2-5; 9 bases map to TRBD2. The germline gives CDR1 SGDLS, CDR2 YYNGEE. This CDR3 has 17 residues. V lost 2 bases and J lost 5; bases outside the gene matches: 13. The CDR3 loop is CASSVSLAGALGETQYF. The CDR3 DNA reads TGTGCCAGCAGCGTTTCCTTAGCGGGGGCCTTGGGGGAGACCCAGTACTTC.

V and J are TRBV6-6 and TRBJ1-5; no reliable D call. In germline, CDR1 is MNHNY, CDR2 SVGAGI (reference sequence). V was clipped by 0 bases and J by 7 bases, with 4 bases between them. The CDR3 contains 12 residues. The CDR3 nucleotides are TGTGCCAGCAGTTACTCGGAGCAGCCCCAGCATTTT. It is translated as CASSYSEQPQHF.

The rearrangement links TRBV28 to TRBJ2-2; D may be TRBD1 (5 bases). Germline lookup yields CDR1 MDHEN and CDR2 SYDVKM. The CDR3 loop spans 15 amino acids. V lost 1 base and J 4 bases, leaving 10 bases between the germline ends. The CDR3 bases are TGTGCCAGCAGTTTATCGGCAGGGTTCACCGGGGAGCTGTTTTTT. Translated, it gives CASSLSAGFTGELFF.

J is TRBJ2-1 and V is TRBV18; possibly TRBD2 for D (5 bases). Trimming pared 2 bases from V and 5 bases from J, leaving 16 bases between. CDR1 and CDR2 from the germline V gene are KGHSH and LQKENI. This CDR3 is 16 amino acids long. The chain's CDR3 is CASSPGSAGGNNEQFF. The CDR3 DNA sequence: TGTGCCAGCTCACCAGGTAGCGCCGGTGGGAACAATGAGCAGTTCTTC.

J is TRBJ2-2 and V is TRBV7-2; TRBD2 matches 13 bases. CDR1 and CDR2 from the germline V gene are SGHTA and FQGNSA. V was clipped by 5 bases and J by 4 bases; unmatched bases: 4. The CDR3 contains 16 residues. The DNA of the CDR3 is TGTGCCAGCAGCCGCGGACTAGCGGGAGTCACCGGGGAGCTGTTTTTT. The encoded protein is CASSRGLAGVTGELFF.

This clone was recorded a few times. Written as DNA, the CDR3 is TGCAGCGTTGGTACTAGCGGGAGATTCGAGCAGTACTTC. It encodes CSVGTSGRFEQYF. The chain carries TRBV29-1 and TRBJ2-7; the match to TRBD2 covers 11 bases. The V gene end was trimmed by 4 bases and the J gene end by 6 bases; junction bases not matched to a gene: 5. The CDR3 consists of 13 residues. Germline V gene data show CDR1 as SQVTM and CDR2 as ANQGSEA.

This chain links TRBV5-4 with TRBJ2-1; 11 positions match TRBD1. The length of the CDR3 is 16 residues. V dropped 6 bases and J dropped 6; count of bases not matched to a gene: 11. Germline lookup yields CDR1 SGHNT and CDR2 YYREEE (reference sequence). Here the CDR3 reads CASTSYRTGGRNEQFF. DNA of the CDR3: TGTGCCAGCACCTCTTATCGGACAGGGGGCCGCAATGAGCAGTTCTTC. Based on the CDR3 plus reference TRBV5-4 and TRBJ2-1, the full variable domain is ETGVTQSPTHLIKTRGQQVTLRCSSQSGHNTVSWYQQALGQGPQFIFQYYREEENGRGNFPPRFSGLQFPNYSSELNVNALELDDSALYLCASTSYRTGGRNEQFFGPGTRLTVL.

The V and J genes are TRBV7-9 and TRBJ1-1; D unclear. Trimming took off 3 bases at V and 3 bases at J, with 11 bases between the two ends. Germline V lookup: CDR1 SEHNR, CDR2 FQNEAQ (reference sequence). This CDR3 is 14 amino acids long. CDR3 amino acids: CASSLVRVDTEAFF. Here the CDR3 DNA reads TGTGCCAGCAGCTTGGTCCGAGTTGACACTGAAGCTTTCTTT.

The rearrangement joins TRBV6-4 to TRBJ2-3; 7 positions match TRBD2. CDR1 and CDR2 (germline): MRHNA, SNTAGT. This CDR3 has 15 amino acids. Germline trimming cut 0 bases from V and 4 bases from J; bases unmatched to any gene: 4. CDR3 nucleotides: TGTGCCAGCAGTGACTCGCGCGGGAGCCCAGATACGCAGTATTTT. It encodes CASSDSRGSPDTQYF.

The chain has TRBV19 and TRBJ2-5, with 8 positions matching TRBD2. The CDR3 covers 14 residues. Germline values: CDR1 LNHDA, CDR2 SQIVND (reference sequence). V trimming: 6 bases; J trimming: 5 bases; junction bases outside the gene matches: 8. The CDR3 region is CASRAASGWETQYF. CDR3 nucleotide sequence: TGTGCCAGTAGGGCGGCTAGCGGGTGGGAGACCCAGTACTTC.

The rearrangement uses TRBV29-1 and TRBJ2-3, with 16 bases that match TRBD2. CDR1 SQVTM and CDR2 ANQGSEA come from the germline V gene. The CDR3 is 18 residues long. Trimming at V came to 7 bases and at J to 8 bases, leaving 18 bases not matched to a gene. The CDR3 region has the DNA TGCAGCGCAGACCCCGGGGGGACTAGCGGGAGGGGGTTTGGTACGCAGTATTTT. It codes for CSADPGGTSGRGFGTQYF.

V usage is TRBV28 and J usage is TRBJ1-5; maybe TRBD1 (5 bases). The V gene lost 6 bases and the J gene lost 7 bases, with 7 bases spanning the gap. Germline V gives CDR1 MDHEN, CDR2 SYDVKM. The CDR3 totals 11 residues. The DNA of the CDR3 is TGTGCCAGCAGGAAGGGGCAGCCCCAGCATTTT. Its translation is CASRKGQPQHF.

This clone was seen a few times. V is TRBV5-8 and J is TRBJ1-1; D unclear. The CDR3 extends over 13 amino acids. V was trimmed by 1 base and J by 1 base, leaving 5 bases between them. Per the germline V gene, CDR1 is SGHTS and CDR2 is YDEGEE. This CDR3 is CASSLNRNTEAFF. The CDR3 coding sequence is TGTGCCAGCAGCTTGAACAGGAACACTGAAGCTTTCTTT.

This clone was detected only once. V is TRBV6-5 and J is TRBJ2-1; D gene uncertain. The germline CDR1 and CDR2 sequences are MNHEY and SVGAGI. The CDR3 is 14 amino acids. Trimming stripped 2 bases from V and 9 bases from J, with 14 bases between. CDR3 amino acids: CASSYAASSSEQFF. The CDR3 DNA is TGTGCCAGCAGTTACGCAGCTAGTTCTTCTGAGCAGTTCTTC.